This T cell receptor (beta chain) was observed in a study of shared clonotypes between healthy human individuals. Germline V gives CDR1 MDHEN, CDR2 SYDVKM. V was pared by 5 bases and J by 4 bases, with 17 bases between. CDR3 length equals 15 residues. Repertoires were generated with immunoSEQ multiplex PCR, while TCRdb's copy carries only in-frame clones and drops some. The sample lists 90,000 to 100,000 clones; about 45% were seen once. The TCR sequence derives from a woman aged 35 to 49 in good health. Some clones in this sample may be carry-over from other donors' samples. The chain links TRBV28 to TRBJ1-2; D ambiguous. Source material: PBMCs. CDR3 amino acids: CASSLTNVEPYGYTF. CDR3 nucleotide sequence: TGTGCCAGCAGTCTAACTAACGTAGAGCCCTATGGCTACACCTTC.